The source of this T cell receptor beta chain is a study of identical twins. Study outcomes and limitations: Insertions were reduced in abundant cord blood beta clonotypes but not in memory repertoires.

All donors were healthy Caucasians. The cDNA had a unique molecular identifier and a template-switch universal primer site. TCRdb reanalysed the 5' RACE reads using MiXCR and keeps one entry per CDR3 protein. The sample lists just under 650,000 distinct CDR3 sequences, around 7.5% occurring once. V was shortened by 1 base and J by 7 bases, with 10 bases between the two germline ends. CDR1 KGHSH and CDR2 LQKENI come from the germline V gene. This CDR3 contains 13 residues. On this clonotype itself: Its matching antigen is unknown.

The data were also submitted as part of a second study, on yellow fever vaccine responses in identical twins. According to that study: Twins' vaccine T cell responses were reported to seem partly convergent and partly personalized.

The TCR was taken from a woman between 18 and 29 years old in good health. V gene TRBV18 combines with J gene TRBJ1-1, with D hard to call. The sequenced sample was PBMCs. The DNA for the CDR3 is TGTGCCAGCTCACCACAGACGGTCGATGAAGCTTTCTTT. As protein: CASSPQTVDEAFF.